Shown below are 26 T cell receptor beta chains from a single sample sequenced in a study of T cells in Graves' hyperthyroidism and ophthalmopathy. The TCR beta CDR3 regions underwent amplification using RNA transcripts as the source. A first-round RT-PCR of the TCR CDR3 used the HTBI primer set. MiXCR was run by TCRdb on the multiplex PCR reads, yielding one entry per CDR3 protein. The sample holds 550,000 to 700,000 distinct CDR3 sequences, around 45% seen once. Sequencing was carried out using peripheral blood or thyroid tissue (not recorded which). All receptors come from an adult woman with Graves' disease, either hyperthyroidism or ophthalmopathy (not recorded which).

This clonotype was seen repeatedly, ten times or more. An end of the junction differs from the germline gene, which may be a read error. The chain is built from TRBV5-1 and TRBJ1-1, with TRBD1 identical over 12 bases. Germline CDR1 reads SGHRS; CDR2 reads YFSETQ. The CDR3 runs 15 residues. The chain's CDR3 is CASSLGQGAGTEAFF. For the CDR3, the DNA is TGTGCCAGCAGCTTGGGACAGGGGGCTGGCACTGAAGCTTTCTTT.

This CDR3 is CASSLDLGRYGAFF. CDR3 bases: TGCGCCAGCAGCCTAGACCTGGGGAGGTATGGAGCTTTCTTT. The V gene is TRBV4-3, the J gene TRBJ1-1; no clear D gene. Trimming pared 4 bases from V and 10 bases from J, leaving 19 bases between. Germline CDR1 and CDR2: LGHNA and YSLEER. The CDR3 loop spans 14 amino acids.

The sample holds many counts of this clonotype. The chain is built from TRBV4-1 and TRBJ1-5; a possible D gene is TRBD1 (6 bases). The V gene lost 1 base and the J gene lost 4 bases, with 11 bases spanning the gap. The CDR3 is 15 residues long. The germline V gene has CDR1 MGHRA and CDR2 YSYEKL. CDR3: CASSQAKGGNQPQHF. The CDR3 DNA sequence: TGCGCCAGCAGCCAAGCAAAGGGGGGGAATCAGCCCCAGCATTTT.

The chain is built from TRBV7-8 and TRBJ1-1; no definite D call. Germline V lookup: CDR1 SGHVS, CDR2 FQNEAQ. Between the trimmed V and J ends, which lost 2 bases and 3 bases, there was a span of 13 bases. The CDR3 loop spans 15 amino acids. CDR3 amino acids: CASSLSSYGDTEAFF. In DNA, the CDR3 is TGTGCCAGCAGCTTAAGTTCATACGGGGACACTGAAGCTTTCTTT.

This clonotype was recorded many times. V and J are TRBV20-1 and TRBJ2-5, with 11 bases matching TRBD2. Per the germline V gene, CDR1 is DFQATT and CDR2 is SNEGSKA (reference sequence). After removal of 6 bases from V and 3 bases from J, the junction contained 3 bases not matched to a gene. This CDR3 is built from 13 residues. CDR3 protein: CSAAGLAEETQYF. For the CDR3, the DNA is TGCAGTGCAGCGGGACTAGCGGAAGAGACCCAGTACTTC.

This clonotype showed up just a few times. DNA of the CDR3: TGCAGCGTTTGCAGGGAGAGGAACACTGAAGCTTTCTTT. Amino acid sequence: CSVCRERNTEAFF. V and J are TRBV29-1 and TRBJ1-1; perhaps TRBD1 as D (5 bases). CDR3 size: 13 residues. Trimming removed 5 bases from V and 1 base from J, with 11 bases in between. In germline, CDR1 is SQVTM, CDR2 ANQGSEA.

This clonotype was counted between two and nine times. The chain is built from TRBV10-3 and TRBJ2-5, with a tentative D call TRBD2 (7 bases). Trimming pared 10 bases from V and 5 bases from J, leaving 14 bases between. There are 12 residues in the CDR3. The germline gives CDR1 ENHRY, CDR2 SYGVKD. In nucleotides, the CDR3 is TGTGCCACCCGTGCGGGGGCGGAGACCCAGTACTTC. It encodes CATRAGAETQYF.

Concerning this clonotype itself: A much larger clone differs by one base, so this may be a read error. The DNA of the CDR3 is TGTGCCAGCAGTCCCGATCTTGCGGAGGTCTCCGAGCAGTACTTC. It yields the protein CASSPDLAEVSEQYF. The chain links TRBV10-3 to TRBJ2-7, with D tentatively TRBD2 (5 bases). This CDR3 has 15 amino acids. CDR1 and CDR2 from the germline V gene are ENHRY and SYGVKD.

This clonotype was seen at least ten times. This rearrangement joins TRBV4-1 to TRBJ2-7; weak D call: TRBD2 (6 bases). Germline-derived CDR1 and CDR2 are MGHRA and YSYEKL. The CDR3 is 13 amino acids. Trimming stripped 4 bases from V and 4 bases from J, with 11 bases between. For the CDR3, the DNA is TGCGCCAGCAGCCCCCGACTAGGTTACGAGCAGTACTTC. Translated: CASSPRLGYEQYF.

This clonotype was picked up many times. This chain uses TRBV13 with TRBJ2-5, with D possibly TRBD2 on 5 matching bases. The germline V gene encodes CDR1 PRHDT and CDR2 FYEKMQ (reference sequence). The CDR3 has 15 residues. V was trimmed by 5 bases and J by 0 bases, leaving 13 bases between them. The CDR3 loop reads CASSRRAENQETQYF. The CDR3 region has the DNA TGTGCCAGCAGCCGACGAGCGGAGAACCAAGAGACCCAGTACTTC.

The CDR3 coding sequence is TGTGCCAGCAGTCGTAGGGTGTATAACGAGCAGTACTTC. This sequence encodes CASSRRVYNEQYF. This chain joins TRBV2 and TRBJ2-7; no definite D call. V shed 5 bases and J shed 5 bases, with 13 bases lying between them. CDR3 size: 13 residues. CDR1 and CDR2 from the germline V gene are SNHLY and FYNNEI.

J is TRBJ1-5 and V is TRBV7-8; D might be TRBD1 (5 bases). Per the germline V gene, CDR1 is SGHVS and CDR2 is FQNEAQ. The CDR3 has 13 residues. Trimming took 0 bases from V and 11 from J, leaving 11 bases between them. This chain's CDR3 is CASSLAIGGTQHF. The CDR3 nucleotides are TGTGCCAGCAGCTTAGCGATTGGGGGAACCCAGCATTTT.

This clonotype came up once. The chain joins TRBV24-1 to TRBJ2-2; 7 positions match TRBD1. The CDR3 is 17 residues long. Germline V gene sequence: CDR1 KGHDR, CDR2 SFDVKD. With 9 bases clipped from V and 6 bases from J, the junction kept 18 bases outside the gene matches. The chain's CDR3 is CATAEGDSEAGAGELFF. The CDR3 DNA is TGTGCCACCGCCGAAGGGGACAGTGAAGCAGGGGCCGGGGAGCTGTTTTTT.

In its sample, this clonotype was seen many times. The genes are TRBV25-1 and TRBJ1-1; perhaps TRBD1 as D (6 bases). Germline V CDR1 and CDR2: MGHDK, SYGVNS. V was cut by 6 bases and J by 2 bases, with 13 bases left in between. The CDR3 covers 14 residues. The CDR3 nucleotides are TGTGCCAGCAGCCCAGGGGCGTTCAACACTGAAGCTTTCTTT. Protein sequence: CASSPGAFNTEAFF.

This CDR3 is CASSSRMGAFF. DNA of the CDR3: TGTGCCAGCAGCTCAAGGATGGGGGCTTTCTTT. The chain couples TRBV7-2 to TRBJ1-1; D is undetermined. The V gene lost 4 bases and the J gene lost 11 bases, with 11 bases spanning the gap. Per the germline V gene, CDR1 is SGHTA and CDR2 is FQGNSA. The CDR3 extends over 11 amino acids.

This rearrangement joins TRBV7-9 to TRBJ2-7; D gene uncertain. The CDR3 is 14 residues long. Germline CDR1 and CDR2: SEHNR and FQNEAQ (reference sequence). V shed 3 bases and J shed 3 bases, with 12 bases lying between them. The CDR3 sequence: CASSLAVAFYEQYF. The CDR3 bases are TGTGCCAGCAGCTTGGCCGTGGCCTTCTACGAGCAGTACTTC.

This clonotype was seen at least ten times. The rearrangement uses TRBV6-6 and TRBJ2-5, with 8 bases lining up with TRBD2. The CDR3 extends over 15 amino acids. V was clipped by 0 bases and J by 5 bases; unmatched bases: 5. Germline V gives CDR1 MNHNY, CDR2 SVGAGI (reference sequence). CDR3 sequence reads: CASSYSGTSLETQYF. The CDR3 coding sequence is TGTGCCAGCAGTTACTCAGGGACTAGTTTGGAGACCCAGTACTTC.

The J gene is TRBJ1-2, the V gene TRBV7-2; D gene uncertain. The V gene's germline CDR1 is SGHTA and CDR2 FQGNSA. The V end was cut by 4 bases, the J end by 8 bases, with 8 bases between. This CDR3 has 11 amino acids. The CDR3 coding sequence is TGTGCCAGCAGCTCCCGGACGGGCTACACCTTC. Amino acid sequence: CASSSRTGYTF. Together with reference TRBV7-2 and TRBJ1-2, the CDR3 gives the full variable domain: GAGVSQSPSNKVTEKGKDVELRCDPISGHTALYWYRQSLGQGLEFLIYFQGNSAPDKSGLPSDRFSAERTGGSVSTLTIQRTQQEDSAVYLCASSSRTGYTFGSGTRLTVV.

This chain links TRBV19 with TRBJ1-5, with D uncertain. Germline lookup yields CDR1 LNHDA and CDR2 SQIVND (reference sequence). CDR3 size: 12 residues. The germline V and J ends were trimmed by 5 bases and 9 bases, with 11 bases remaining between them. The CDR3, as DNA: TGTGCCAGTAGTGTATCGAGACTGCCCCAGCATTTT. Translated, it gives CASSVSRLPQHF.

The chain combines TRBV7-3 with TRBJ2-7; D is undetermined. The CDR3 totals 14 residues. Looked up from germline, CDR1 is SGHTA and CDR2 is FQGTGA. Trimming left V 3 bases short and J 7 bases short, with 16 bases between. Here the CDR3 reads CASSFGPLMSEQYF. The CDR3 nucleotides are TGTGCCAGCAGCTTTGGCCCGCTTATGAGTGAGCAGTACTTC.

In this sample, this clonotype turned up many times. This chain joins TRBV19 and TRBJ2-2, with no clear D. With 2 bases removed from V and 2 bases from J, the gap between germline ends came to 6 bases. This CDR3 spans 14 amino acids. Per germline, CDR1 LNHDA and CDR2 SQIVND (reference sequence). CDR3 sequence: CASSISVNTGELFF. The CDR3 DNA is TGTGCCAGTAGTATATCCGTCAACACCGGGGAGCTGTTTTTT.

This clonotype is a singleton in its sample. The V call is TRBV7-2, the J call TRBJ1-6, with a tentative D call TRBD1 (5 bases). V lost 5 bases and J 15 bases, leaving 17 bases between the germline ends. The CDR3 spans 13 residues. In germline, CDR1 is SGHTA, CDR2 FQGNSA. CDR3: CASSPFSGGHLHF. The CDR3 coding sequence is TGTGCCAGCAGCCCTTTCTCGGGTGGACACCTCCACTTT. Full variable domain (rest looked up from reference TRBV7-2 and TRBJ1-6): GAGVSQSPSNKVTEKGKDVELRCDPISGHTALYWYRQSLGQGLEFLIYFQGNSAPDKSGLPSDRFSAERTGGSVSTLTIQRTQQEDSAVYLCASSPFSGGHLHFGNGTRLTVT.

The table lists this clonotype with many counts. This chain links TRBV5-1 with TRBJ2-2; D unresolved. Germline assignment: CDR1 SGHRS and CDR2 YFSETQ. This CDR3 has 13 residues. Trimming shortened V by 5 bases and J by 4 bases, and 9 bases separated the two germline ends. CDR3 region: CASRYQSTGELFF. CDR3 DNA sequence: TGCGCCAGCAGGTACCAGAGCACCGGGGAGCTGTTTTTT.

This chain joins TRBV12-3 or TRBV12-4 and TRBJ1-1; the D gene is possibly TRBD1 (5 bases). This CDR3 has 13 amino acids. V was clipped by 4 bases and J by 7 bases, with 13 bases between them. The CDR3 DNA sequence: TGTGCCAGCAGTTATCGACAGTGGGATGAAGCTTTCTTT. This sequence encodes CASSYRQWDEAFF.

This clonotype was seen a few times. The rearrangement links TRBV25-1 to TRBJ1-6; maybe TRBD1 (6 bases). V lost 3 bases and J lost 7, with 10 bases in between. CDR3 length: 14 amino acids. The germline V gene has CDR1 MGHDK and CDR2 SYGVNS. The CDR3 loop is CASSEGGRNSPLHF. In DNA form, the CDR3 reads TGTGCCAGCAGTGAGGGGGGGCGAAATTCACCCCTCCACTTT.

The V gene is TRBV29-1, the J gene TRBJ1-5, with 11 bases that match TRBD1. Losses at the gene ends were 7 bases for V and 6 bases for J; bases not matched to a gene: 8. This CDR3 is built from 14 residues. Looked up from germline, CDR1 is SQVTM and CDR2 is ANQGSEA. CDR3 loop: CSAGTGGDSQPQHF. CDR3 DNA sequence: TGCAGCGCCGGGACAGGGGGGGATAGTCAGCCCCAGCATTTT.